This T cell receptor (beta chain) was obtained from a study of CD8 T cell repertoires and HIV-1 epitope variants. The length of the CDR3 is 16 residues. Germline assignment: CDR1 SGHDT and CDR2 YYEEEE. Deletions cut 3 bases from V and 3 bases from J, with 19 bases between. Points on this clone: Antigen specificity is unknown.

Some clones are missing from TCRdb's copy, which holds only in-frame ones; the method was immunoSEQ multiplex PCR. The repertoire consists of 5,500 to 7,500 clones, with 55% to 65% occurring once and the leading ten covering about 44%. Sequencing was carried out using cultured CD8+ T cells derived from PBMCs. The V and J genes are TRBV5-6 and TRBJ2-7, with D perhaps TRBD2 (6 bases). The source of this sequence is a male donor with HIV. The CDR3 here is CASSSPRSGLFYEQYF. DNA for the CDR3: TGTGCCAGCAGCTCGCCCAGGAGCGGGCTATTCTACGAGCAGTACTTC.